The sequence of this T cell receptor beta chain was determined in a study of T-cell memory formation after mild COVID-19. Per the germline V gene, CDR1 is SGHTA and CDR2 is FQGNSA. Trimming left V 1 base short and J 4 bases short, with 9 bases between. The CDR3 runs to 14 residues. MiXCR was run by TCRdb on the 5' RACE reads, yielding one entry per CDR3 protein. In the table there are some 300,000 distinct CDR3 sequences, around a fifth of which are singletons. This chain links TRBV7-2 with TRBJ2-3, with D unresolved. This receptor was identified in a man younger than 35 who had mild COVID-19 (a few samples of this study predate the infection). Cell type and time point are not known. Sequencing input: PBMCs or a T cell subset sorted from them (not recorded which). CDR3 DNA sequence: TGTGCCAGCAGCTTAGGGAGTGCCCCAGATACGCAGTATTTT. This translates into CASSLGSAPDTQYF.